A selection of T cell receptor beta chains follows, all from one sample in a study of T cells in Graves' hyperthyroidism and ophthalmopathy. Using its own MiXCR run on the multiplex PCR reads, TCRdb lists one record per CDR3 protein. The sample has hundreds of thousands of distinct CDR3 sequences; around 45% are singletons. The sample comprised peripheral blood or thyroid tissue (not recorded which). The source is a young woman with Graves' hyperthyroidism. Each CDR3 is given with its conserved first and last residue. The D gene is left open where the match is weak. The size of a clone is reported for some rows only, either as once, few or many, or as a class for expanded clones.

CDR3 length: 16; V gene: TRBV11-2; D gene: TRBD1; J gene: TRBJ2-7; clone size: once; CDR3 protein: CASSSRGLGSSYEQYF; CDR3 DNA: TGTGCCAGCAGTTCCAGGGGGCTAGGGAGTTCCTACGAGCAGTACTTC
CDR3 length: 14; V gene: TRBV7-1; D gene: -; J gene: TRBJ1-1; clone size: -; CDR3 protein: CASAFWAMNTEAFF; CDR3 DNA: TGTGCCAGCGCGTTTTGGGCCATGAACACTGAAGCTTTCTTT
CDR3 length: 14; V gene: TRBV4-1; D gene: -; J gene: TRBJ1-5; clone size: few; CDR3 protein: CASSQSVGNQPQHF; CDR3 DNA: TGCGCCAGCAGCCAATCCGTTGGCAATCAGCCCCAGCATTTT
CDR3 length: 14; V gene: TRBV7-9; D gene: -; J gene: TRBJ1-2; clone size: -; CDR3 protein: CASRSEGKDYGYTF; CDR3 DNA: TGTGCCAGCAGATCCGAGGGTAAAGACTATGGCTACACCTTC
CDR3 length: 16; V gene: TRBV29-1; D gene: TRBD2; J gene: TRBJ2-7; clone size: -; CDR3 protein: CSVSGLAGGNSYEQYF; CDR3 DNA: TGCAGCGTGAGTGGGCTAGCGGGAGGCAACTCCTACGAGCAGTACTTC
CDR3 length: 15; V gene: TRBV7-2; D gene: -; J gene: TRBJ1-1; clone size: -; CDR3 protein: CASSPLRGTNTEAFF; CDR3 DNA: TGTGCCAGCAGCCCACTCCGGGGAACGAACACTGAAGCTTTCTTT
CDR3 length: 13; V gene: TRBV2; D gene: -; J gene: TRBJ1-5; clone size: few; CDR3 protein: CASSVLEGQPQHF; CDR3 DNA: TGTGCCAGCAGTGTTCTCGAGGGTCAGCCCCAGCATTTT
CDR3 length: 10; V gene: TRBV29-1; D gene: -; J gene: TRBJ2-1; clone size: -; CDR3 protein: CSVEELEQFF; CDR3 DNA: TGCAGCGTTGAAGAGTTGGAGCAGTTCTTC
CDR3 length: 17; V gene: TRBV10-2; D gene: TRBD1; J gene: TRBJ1-1; clone size: -; CDR3 protein: CASSELAGTGGSSEAFF; CDR3 DNA: TGCGCCAGCAGTGAGTTGGCAGGGACAGGAGGTAGTAGTGAAGCTTTCTTT
CDR3 length: 15; V gene: TRBV9; D gene: TRBD1; J gene: TRBJ1-1; clone size: few; CDR3 protein: CASSPRGGQGTEAFF; CDR3 DNA: TGTGCCAGCAGCCCCCGGGGGGGACAGGGGACTGAAGCTTTCTTT
CDR3 length: 15; V gene: TRBV7-9; D gene: -; J gene: TRBJ2-2; clone size: -; CDR3 protein: CASNHGIRNTGELFF; CDR3 DNA: TGTGCCAGCAACCACGGGATACGGAACACCGGGGAGCTGTTTTTT
CDR3 length: 15; V gene: TRBV7-9; D gene: TRBD1; J gene: TRBJ2-5; clone size: -; CDR3 protein: CASSYRGQGMGTQYF; CDR3 DNA: TGTGCCAGCAGCTATCGTGGACAGGGGATGGGGACCCAGTACTTC
CDR3 length: 17; V gene: TRBV11-3; D gene: -; J gene: TRBJ1-1; clone size: few; CDR3 protein: CASSFRLWGQENTEAFF; CDR3 DNA: TGTGCCAGCAGCTTTCGGCTGTGGGGACAAGAGAACACTGAAGCTTTCTTT
CDR3 length: 16; V gene: TRBV7-2; D gene: -; J gene: TRBJ1-2; clone size: -; CDR3 protein: CASSQESGVRWYGYTF; CDR3 DNA: TGTGCCAGCAGCCAAGAGTCAGGTGTGAGATGGTATGGCTACACCTTC
CDR3 length: 14; V gene: TRBV10-3; D gene: TRBD2; J gene: TRBJ2-7; clone size: -; CDR3 protein: CAISPSGRGDEQYF; CDR3 DNA: TGTGCCATCAGTCCCAGCGGGAGGGGCGACGAGCAGTACTTC
CDR3 length: 11; V gene: TRBV20-1; D gene: -; J gene: TRBJ2-2; clone size: many; CDR3 protein: CSARDTRELFF; CDR3 DNA: TGCAGTGCTAGAGATACGAGGGAGCTGTTTTTT
CDR3 length: 11; V gene: TRBV29-1; D gene: TRBD1; J gene: TRBJ2-6; clone size: -; CDR3 protein: CSVEDRNTEAF; CDR3 DNA: TGCAGCGTTGAGGACAGGAACACTGAAGCTTTC